This TCR beta chain was retrieved from a study of cytomegalovirus exposure and HLA in healthy donors. Study overall: The study's early data release held about 85 million unique TCRs from HLA-typed donors.

Study-level findings and limits: Earlier analysis looked at TCR beta V segments, and most were productive about 90% or about 30% of the time. When analyzed later, a missense DCLRE1C variant was found to be linked to TCR beta V- and J-gene trimming.

V lost 5 bases and J lost 1, with 12 bases in between. CDR1 is MNHNS, CDR2 SASEGT, per germline. The CDR3 extends over 15 amino acids. Concerning this clone: Its antigen is currently unknown.

The study ran its PCR with 60 Vbeta and 13 Jbeta primers. How the authors handled the data: Counted up in a later analysis, unique TCR beta chains came to approximately 77 million, with around 9.9 million shared. Clones were sequenced by immunoSEQ multiplex PCR, and TCRdb holds only the in-frame ones, with some missing. V and J calls and clone size are given by that table; D and trimming were obtained from the DNA. The table lists about 98,000 clones, about four fifths of them singletons, with 9.5% to 12% in the top ten. This clonotype was obtained from a man aged 18 to 29 in good health and CMV-seropositive. Sequenced: PBMCs. The chain combines TRBV6-1 with TRBJ2-4; D is perhaps TRBD1 (6 bases). CDR3 nucleotide sequence: TGTGCCAGCAGTCTAGGTCAGGGGGCCAAAAACATTCAGTACTTC. Its protein product is CASSLGQGAKNIQYF.